This T cell receptor beta chain appears in the sequencing data of a study of cytomegalovirus exposure and HLA in healthy donors. The PCR used 60 Vbeta and 13 Jbeta primers. Libraries were prepared by immunoSEQ multiplex PCR; TCRdb keeps only in-frame clonotypes and omits some of them. Of roughly 120,000 clones listed, around three quarters are singletons. This clone was detected only a few times. This receptor was obtained from a man aged 25 to 40 in good health and CMV-seronegative. The sequenced sample was PBMCs.

The DNA of the CDR3 is TGTGCCAGCAGCGCGGGGGGGTACACTGAAGCTTTCTTT. This sequence encodes CASSAGGYTEAFF. This chain links TRBV5-6 with TRBJ1-1, with D maybe TRBD1 (5 bases). CDR3 length: 13 residues. Trimming cost V 4 bases and J 3 bases, with 10 bases left between them. Germline CDR1 and CDR2: SGHDT and YYEEEE.